These T cell receptor beta chains were read from a single sample in a study of T cell responses to AZD1222 COVID-19 vaccine. TCRdb's copy holds only in-frame clones and misses some; the assay was immunoSEQ multiplex PCR. The sample lists approximately 100,000 clones; 80% to 90% were seen once. The specimen comprised peripheral blood, sampled 28 days after the second AZD1222 dose. These receptors all stem from an adult who received the AZD1222 COVID-19 vaccine. Each CDR3 is given with its conserved first and last residue. The order of the fields is clone size, V gene, J gene, D gene, CDR3 DNA, CDR3 protein. A D gene is named only where the DNA matches it firmly. Clone size is shown for a subset of rows, as once, few, many or a class of expanded clone.

NA,TRBV2,TRBJ2-5,NA,TGTGCCAGCAGTCTTAGGTTGCAAGAGACCCAGTACTTC,CASSLRLQETQYF
NA,TRBV2,TRBJ1-1,NA,TGTGCCAGCATTCCGGTTTACCAAAACACTGAAGCTTTCTTT,CASIPVYQNTEAFF
NA,TRBV5-5,TRBJ2-7,NA,TGTGCCAGCAGCTTGAGGCTATACTACGAGCAGTACTTC,CASSLRLYYEQYF
NA,TRBV7-2,TRBJ1-5,NA,TGTGCCAGCAGCTTACAGGGGTCCTCCGGACAGCCCCAGCATTTT,CASSLQGSSGQPQHF
NA,TRBV19,TRBJ2-3,TRBD2,TGTGCCAGTAGTATAGCGGGACTAGCGGGGAAAGATACGCAGTATTTT,CASSIAGLAGKDTQYF
NA,TRBV7-2,TRBJ2-3,NA,TGTGCCAGCAGCTATACCGGGCCTCCGGGCACAGATACGCAGTATTTT,CASSYTGPPGTDTQYF
NA,TRBV14,TRBJ1-2,NA,TGTGCCAGCAGCCAAGACAGAGACCCCTATGGCTACACCTTC,CASSQDRDPYGYTF
NA,TRBV5-6,TRBJ2-1,TRBD2,TGTGCCAGCAGCCCCCACCGGGACTACTCCTACAATGAGCAGTTCTTC,CASSPHRDYSYNEQFF
few,TRBV30,TRBJ2-7,NA,TGTGCCTGGAGCTCCCTGGGGGAGCAGTACTTC,CAWSSLGEQYF
NA,TRBV19,TRBJ1-1,NA,TGTGCCAGTGACAAAGCAGGGCAGAGGACCACTGAAGCTTTCTTT,CASDKAGQRTTEAFF
NA,TRBV4-3,TRBJ2-2,NA,TGCGCCAGCAGCCAAGATTGGGGGGCGAACACCGGGGAGCTGTTTTTT,CASSQDWGANTGELFF
NA,TRBV27,TRBJ2-7,TRBD2,TGTGCCAGCAGTTTAATAGGACTAGCGGGCAGCTACGAGCAGTACTTC,CASSLIGLAGSYEQYF
once,TRBV11-2,TRBJ1-2,NA,TGTGCCAGCAGCCCTACGACAGCCACCTATGGCTACACCTTC,CASSPTTATYGYTF
NA,TRBV18,TRBJ1-2,NA,TGTGCCAGCTCACCCGCGCAGGCAGGGAGCTATGGCTACACCTTC,CASSPAQAGSYGYTF
NA,TRBV30,TRBJ1-4,NA,TGTGCCTGGGGGGATGAAAAACTGTTTTTT,CAWGDEKLFF
NA,TRBV30,TRBJ2-7,TRBD1,TGTGCCTTGAACAGGGGGCTGAACGAGCAGTACTTC,CALNRGLNEQYF
few,TRBV5-1,TRBJ1-1,TRBD1,TGCGCCAGCAGAACTACCGGGACAGGGTGGGGGAACACTGAAGCTTTCTTT,CASRTTGTGWGNTEAFF
NA,TRBV18,TRBJ1-4,TRBD1,TGTGCCAGCTCACCCCCCGGCCAGGGGGGGGAAAAACTGTTTTTT,CASSPPGQGGEKLFF
NA,TRBV7-9,TRBJ1-5,TRBD1,TGTGCCAGCAGCTTCGGGACAGGGGCGGTTAGCAATCAGCCCCAGCATTTT,CASSFGTGAVSNQPQHF
NA,TRBV4-2,TRBJ2-1,TRBD2,TGTGCCAGCAGCCAAGGTAGCGGGGGGGCGGATGAGCAGTTCTTC,CASSQGSGGADEQFF
NA,TRBV19,TRBJ1-4,NA,TGTGCCAGTAGTCCGCCAGGTGGGGAAAAACTGTTTTTT,CASSPPGGEKLFF
NA,TRBV28,TRBJ1-4,NA,TGTGCCAGCAGTTTCGCCGGGACGGTGAATGAAAAACTGTTTTTT,CASSFAGTVNEKLFF
NA,TRBV3-1/TRBV3-2,TRBJ2-5,TRBD1,TGTGCCAGCAGCCAGCCCGGGACAGGGTTGGAGACCCAGTACTTC,CASSQPGTGLETQYF
NA,TRBV7-9,TRBJ1-5,NA,TGTGCCAGCAGCGCCGTCGGCCACTTCGGGGCCCAGCATTTT,CASSAVGHFGAQHF
NA,TRBV7-2,TRBJ2-3,TRBD2,TGTGCCAGCAGCCCAGGACTAGCGACAGATACGCAGTATTTT,CASSPGLATDTQYF
NA,TRBV29-1,TRBJ1-3,TRBD1,TGCAGCGCCAGGACAGGGCCTGGAAACACCATATATTTT,CSARTGPGNTIYF
NA,TRBV12-3/TRBV12-4,TRBJ2-2,NA,TGTGCCAGCAGTTTTGGGAACACCGGGGAGCTGTTTTTT,CASSFGNTGELFF
NA,TRBV4-3,TRBJ2-7,NA,TGCGCCAGCAGCCAAGATTGGCAGGGTTTAATCTACGAGCAGTACTTC,CASSQDWQGLIYEQYF
NA,TRBV18,TRBJ1-1,NA,TGTGCCAGCTCTGCAGGGGCTGAAGCTTTCTTT,CASSAGAEAFF
NA,TRBV10-3,TRBJ2-1,TRBD2,TGTGCCATCAGTGGAGGGCTAGCGGGAGGCCACCAAGTCAATGAGCAGTTCTTC,CAISGGLAGGHQVNEQFF
NA,TRBV29-1,TRBJ1-1,TRBD1,TGCAGCGAATCAGGGGGCGGGAACACTGAAGCTTTCTTT,CSESGGGNTEAFF
few,TRBV28,TRBJ1-3,NA,TGTGCCAGCAGTTTCCCTTCGCAGGGAAGCTCTGGAAACACCATATATTTT,CASSFPSQGSSGNTIYF
few,TRBV7-2,TRBJ2-1,NA,TGTGCCAGCAGCTCACAGGGTTGGAATGAGCAGTTCTTC,CASSSQGWNEQFF
NA,TRBV2,TRBJ2-3,TRBD1,TGTGCCAGCAGCCGACAGGGGTTCACAGATACGCAGTATTTT,CASSRQGFTDTQYF
NA,TRBV4-3,TRBJ2-7,TRBD1,TGCGCCAGCAGCTTGGACCGACAGGGAGTCTACGAGCAGTACTTC,CASSLDRQGVYEQYF
NA,TRBV4-2,TRBJ2-3,NA,TGTGCCAGCAGCCAAACCCTCGAGGATACGCAGTATTTT,CASSQTLEDTQYF
NA,TRBV7-3,TRBJ1-2,TRBD1,TGTGCCAGCAGCTTACGGGACAGACGTGGCTACACCTTC,CASSLRDRRGYTF
NA,TRBV6-2/TRBV6-3,TRBJ1-5,NA,TGTGCCAGCAGTTACTCAGACGGGATTGTAGTGGTGGGCAATCAGCCCCAGCATTTT,CASSYSDGIVVVGNQPQHF
NA,TRBV7-2,TRBJ2-5,TRBD2,TGTGCCAGCAGCTTAAAGTTCGGGGGGGTGACAGAGACCCAGTACTTC,CASSLKFGGVTETQYF